In its sample, the clone carrying this T cell receptor beta chain was seen many times. Its matching antigen is unknown. These data come from a study of prognosis after radiotherapy for stage I lung cancer. Turning to the study itself: Patients with newly diagnosed primary stage I lung tumors numbered some 14, with about 5 others having oligometastatic NSCLC after surgical resection of the primary tumor. 10 to 15 men and several women, aged about 53 to 84 and with a median age of about 74 years, made up the patients.

Multiplex PCR, run in two rounds, amplified TCR beta CDR3 from genomic DNA. Specific primers for each TRBV and TRBJ gene were what first-round PCR used. One entry per CDR3 protein, called by TCRdb with MiXCR from the multiplex PCR reads. The table has roughly 30,000 distinct CDR3 sequences, roughly 40% seen once. The V gene's germline CDR1 is LGHNA and CDR2 YSLEER. The CDR3 has 14 residues. V lost 4 bases and J lost 5, with 11 bases in between. Study outcomes and limitations: Usage of the TRBV and TRBJ genes (in patients with versus without metastases) was reportedly different.

This chain joins TRBV4-3 and TRBJ2-2, with unresolved D. This specimen consisted of PBMCs, obtained before or after stereotactic body radiation therapy (not recorded which). This receptor was identified in a donor over 45 with non-small cell lung cancer. The CDR3 DNA is TGCGCCAGCAGCCTTAGACCTAATACCGGGGAGCTGTTTTTT. Amino acid sequence: CASSLRPNTGELFF.